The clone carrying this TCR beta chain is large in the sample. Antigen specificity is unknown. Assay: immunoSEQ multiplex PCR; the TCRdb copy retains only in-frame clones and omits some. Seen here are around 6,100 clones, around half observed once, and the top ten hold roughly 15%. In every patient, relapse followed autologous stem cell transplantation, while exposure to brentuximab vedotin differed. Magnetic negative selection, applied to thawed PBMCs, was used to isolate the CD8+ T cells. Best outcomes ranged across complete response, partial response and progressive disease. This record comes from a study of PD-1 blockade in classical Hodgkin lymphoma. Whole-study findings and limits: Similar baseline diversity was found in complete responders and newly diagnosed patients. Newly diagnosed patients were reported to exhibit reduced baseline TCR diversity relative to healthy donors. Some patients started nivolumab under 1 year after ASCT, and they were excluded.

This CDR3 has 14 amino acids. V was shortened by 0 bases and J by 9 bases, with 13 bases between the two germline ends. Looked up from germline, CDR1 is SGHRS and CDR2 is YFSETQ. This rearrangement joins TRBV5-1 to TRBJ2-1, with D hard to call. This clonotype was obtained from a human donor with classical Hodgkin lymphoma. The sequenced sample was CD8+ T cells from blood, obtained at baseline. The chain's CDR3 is CASSLAGERPEQFF. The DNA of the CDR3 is TGCGCCAGCAGCTTGGCCGGCGAGCGCCCTGAGCAGTTCTTC.